The 2 T cell receptor beta chains below were found in one sample sequenced in a study of beta chain features in type 1 diabetes. Study-level findings and limits: Shortening of TCRB CDR3s, moderate but significant, appeared in all four CD4+ subsets of Type 1 diabetes patients.

These receptors have no identified antigens. The study reverse transcribed the entire isolated RNA, so it sequenced expressed TCRB transcripts. TCRdb's table, derived via immunoSEQ multiplex PCR, lists solely in-frame clones and lacks some. The table lists 20,000 to 25,000 clones, about 50% of them singletons, with roughly 0.37% in the top ten. Sequencing was carried out using stem cell memory CD4+ T cells from blood. These receptors originate from a man between 18 and 35 years old with type 1 diabetes.

The genes are TRBV5-4 and TRBJ2-2; 10 nucleotides agree with TRBD1. Germline assignment: CDR1 SGHNT and CDR2 YYREEE (reference sequence). The V gene end was trimmed by 4 bases and the J gene end by 4 bases; junction bases not matched to a gene: 4. The CDR3 has 15 amino acids. Here the CDR3 DNA reads TGTGCCAGCAGCCTGGACAGGGGGGCCACCGGGGAGCTGTTTTTT. Its translation: CASSLDRGATGELFF.

The chain couples TRBV19 to TRBJ2-2; 8 bases match TRBD1. Germline V CDR1 and CDR2: LNHDA, SQIVND (reference sequence). The CDR3 loop spans 16 amino acids. Trimming cost V 6 bases and J 3 bases; bases outside gene matches: 9. CDR3 region: CASSSTGQGYTGELFF. The CDR3 nucleotides are TGTGCCAGTAGCTCGACCGGACAGGGTTACACCGGGGAGCTGTTTTTT.